This T cell receptor (beta chain) came from a study of OX40 agonist ivuxolimab in advanced cancers. Across the whole study: Ivuxolimab, an agonist antibody against OX40 (CD134), was given to patients. The study, taken as a whole, reports: Among the lowest peripheral clonal expansion occurred in 0.1-3.0 mg/kg partial responders. Averaged across samples, CD8+ T cells carried more expanded clones than CD4+ did.

Germline-derived CDR1 and CDR2 are MNHEY and SVGAGI. The germline V and J ends were trimmed by 3 bases and 3 bases, with 11 bases remaining between them. The CDR3 contains 15 residues. Assay: immunoSEQ multiplex PCR; the TCRdb copy retains only in-frame clones and omits some. The sample lists 100,000 to 150,000 clones, about nine tenths occurring once. Worth noting for this clone: The target antigen is unknown.

The starting material was CD4+ or CD8+ T cells sorted from blood, obtained in a trial of the OX40 agonist ivuxolimab. The TCR comes from an adult with an advanced solid tumor such as melanoma, head and neck, liver or kidney cancer. This chain connects TRBV6-5 to TRBJ1-4, with D perhaps TRBD1 (6 bases). The CDR3 region is CASSYSGAANEKLFF. CDR3 bases: TGTGCCAGCAGTTATTCAGGGGCAGCTAATGAAAAACTGTTTTTT.